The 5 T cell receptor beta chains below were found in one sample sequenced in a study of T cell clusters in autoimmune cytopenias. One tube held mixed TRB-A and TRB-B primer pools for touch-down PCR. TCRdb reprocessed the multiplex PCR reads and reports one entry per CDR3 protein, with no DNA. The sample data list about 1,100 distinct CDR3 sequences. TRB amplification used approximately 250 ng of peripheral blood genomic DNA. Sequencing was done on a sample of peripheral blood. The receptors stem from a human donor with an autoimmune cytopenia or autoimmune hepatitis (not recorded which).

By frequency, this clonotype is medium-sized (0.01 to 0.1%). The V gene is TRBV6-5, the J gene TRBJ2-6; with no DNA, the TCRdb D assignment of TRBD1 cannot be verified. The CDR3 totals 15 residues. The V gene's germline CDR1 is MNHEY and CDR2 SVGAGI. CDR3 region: CASSPRGTGANVLTF.

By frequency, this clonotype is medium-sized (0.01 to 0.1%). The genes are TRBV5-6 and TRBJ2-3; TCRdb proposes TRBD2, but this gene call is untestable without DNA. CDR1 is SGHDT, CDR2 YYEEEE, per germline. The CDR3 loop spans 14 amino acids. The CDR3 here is CASTSGTSTDTQYF.

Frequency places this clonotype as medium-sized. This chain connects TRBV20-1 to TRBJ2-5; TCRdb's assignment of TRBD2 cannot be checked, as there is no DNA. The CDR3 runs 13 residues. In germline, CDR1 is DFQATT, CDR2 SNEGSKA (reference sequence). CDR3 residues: CSARTGSEETQYF.

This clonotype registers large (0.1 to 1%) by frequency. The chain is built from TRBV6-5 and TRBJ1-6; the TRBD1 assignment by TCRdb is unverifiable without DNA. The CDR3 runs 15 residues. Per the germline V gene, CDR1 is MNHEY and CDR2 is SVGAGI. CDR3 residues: CASSYGTGGSSPLHF.

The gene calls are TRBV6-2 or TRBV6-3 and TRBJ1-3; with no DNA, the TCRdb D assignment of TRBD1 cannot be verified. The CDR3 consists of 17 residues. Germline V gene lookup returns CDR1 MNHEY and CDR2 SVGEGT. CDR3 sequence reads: CASSYGDRDFSGNTIYF.